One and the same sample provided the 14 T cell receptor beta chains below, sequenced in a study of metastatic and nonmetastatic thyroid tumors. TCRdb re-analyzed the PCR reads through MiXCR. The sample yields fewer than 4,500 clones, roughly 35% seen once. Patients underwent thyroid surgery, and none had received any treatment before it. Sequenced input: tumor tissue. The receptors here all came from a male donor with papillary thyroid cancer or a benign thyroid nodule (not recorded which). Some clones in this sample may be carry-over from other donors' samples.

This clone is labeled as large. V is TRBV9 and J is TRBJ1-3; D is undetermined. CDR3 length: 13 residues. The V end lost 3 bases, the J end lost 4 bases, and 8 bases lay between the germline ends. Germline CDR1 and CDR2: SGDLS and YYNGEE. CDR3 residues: CASSAEGGNTIYF. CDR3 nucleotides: TGTGCCAGCAGCGCGGAGGGAGGAAACACCATATATTTT. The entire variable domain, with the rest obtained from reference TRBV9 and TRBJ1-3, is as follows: DSGVTQTPKHLITATGQRVTLRCSPRSGDLSVYWYQQSLDQGLQFLIQYYNGEERAKGNILERFSAQQFPDLHSELNLSSLELGDSALYFCASSAEGGNTIYFGEGSWLTVV.

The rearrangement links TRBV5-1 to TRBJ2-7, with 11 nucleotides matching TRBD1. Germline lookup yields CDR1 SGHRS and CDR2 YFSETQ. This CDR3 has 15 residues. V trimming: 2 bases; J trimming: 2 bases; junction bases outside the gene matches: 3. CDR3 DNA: TGCGCCAGCAGCTTACTGGGACAGGGGGCCTACGAGCAGTACTTC. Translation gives CASSLLGQGAYEQYF.

As DNA, the CDR3 is TGTGCCAGCATGCTAGCGGGAGGGCGAGTGGGTACAGATACGCAGTATTTT. Protein sequence: CASMLAGGRVGTDTQYF. The rearrangement uses TRBV2 and TRBJ2-3; 12 nucleotides match TRBD2. CDR1 is SNHLY, CDR2 FYNNEI, per germline. Losses at the gene ends were 7 bases for V and 3 bases for J; bases not matched to a gene: 11. The CDR3 runs to 17 residues.

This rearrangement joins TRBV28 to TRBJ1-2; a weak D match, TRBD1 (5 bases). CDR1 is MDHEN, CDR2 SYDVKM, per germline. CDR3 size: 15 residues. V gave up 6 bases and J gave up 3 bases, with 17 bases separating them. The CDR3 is CASSAAGGADYGYTF. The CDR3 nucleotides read TGTGCCAGCAGCGCAGCGGGGGGAGCGGACTATGGCTACACCTTC.

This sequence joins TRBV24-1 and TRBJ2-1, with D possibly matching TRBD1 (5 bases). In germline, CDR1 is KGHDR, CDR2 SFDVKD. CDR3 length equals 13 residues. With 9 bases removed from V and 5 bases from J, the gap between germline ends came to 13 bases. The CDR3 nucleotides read TGTGCCACCGGTGGGCAGGGAAACAATGAGCAGTTCTTC. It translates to CATGGQGNNEQFF.

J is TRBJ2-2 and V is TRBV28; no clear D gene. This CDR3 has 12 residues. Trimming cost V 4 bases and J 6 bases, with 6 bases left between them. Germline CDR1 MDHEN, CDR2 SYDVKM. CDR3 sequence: CASSSYSGELFF. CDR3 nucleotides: TGTGCCAGCAGTTCATATTCCGGGGAGCTGTTTTTT.

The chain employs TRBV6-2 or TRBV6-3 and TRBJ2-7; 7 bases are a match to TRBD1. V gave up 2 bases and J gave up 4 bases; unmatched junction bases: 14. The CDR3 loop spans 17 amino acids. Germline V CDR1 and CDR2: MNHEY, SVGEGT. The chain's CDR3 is CASSYIAGGALRYEQYF. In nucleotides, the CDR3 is TGTGCCAGCAGTTACATCGCAGGGGGAGCCCTCCGGTACGAGCAGTACTTC.

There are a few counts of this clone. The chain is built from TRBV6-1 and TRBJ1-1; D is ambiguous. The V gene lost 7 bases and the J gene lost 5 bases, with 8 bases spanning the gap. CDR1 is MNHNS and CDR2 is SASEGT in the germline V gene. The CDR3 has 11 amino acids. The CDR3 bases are TGTGCCAGCATGAGAGGGACTGAAGCTTTCTTT. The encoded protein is CASMRGTEAFF.

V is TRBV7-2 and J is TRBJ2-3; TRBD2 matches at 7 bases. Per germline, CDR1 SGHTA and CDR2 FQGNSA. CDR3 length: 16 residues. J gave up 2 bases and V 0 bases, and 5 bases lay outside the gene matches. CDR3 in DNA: TGTGCCAGCAGCTTAGCGGCTAGCGGAAACACAGATACGCAGTATTTT. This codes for CASSLAASGNTDTQYF.

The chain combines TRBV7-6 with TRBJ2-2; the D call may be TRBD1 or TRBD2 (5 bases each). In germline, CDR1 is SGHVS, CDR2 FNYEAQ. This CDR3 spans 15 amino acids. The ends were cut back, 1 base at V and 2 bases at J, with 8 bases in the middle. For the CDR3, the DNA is TGTGCCAGCAGCTTAGGAGGGGCCAACACCGGGGAGCTGTTTTTT. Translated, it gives CASSLGGANTGELFF.

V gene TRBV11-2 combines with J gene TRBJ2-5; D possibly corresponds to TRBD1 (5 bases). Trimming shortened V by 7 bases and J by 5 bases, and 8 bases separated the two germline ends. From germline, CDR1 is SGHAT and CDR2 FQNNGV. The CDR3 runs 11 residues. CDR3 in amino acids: CASIYRETQYF. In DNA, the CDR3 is TGTGCCAGCATCTACAGGGAGACCCAGTACTTC.

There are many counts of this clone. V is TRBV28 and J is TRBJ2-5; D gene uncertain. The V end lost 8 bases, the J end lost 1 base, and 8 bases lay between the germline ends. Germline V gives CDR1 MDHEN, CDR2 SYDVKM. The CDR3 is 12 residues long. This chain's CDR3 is CASGMGQETQYF. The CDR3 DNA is TGTGCCAGCGGTATGGGCCAAGAGACCCAGTACTTC.

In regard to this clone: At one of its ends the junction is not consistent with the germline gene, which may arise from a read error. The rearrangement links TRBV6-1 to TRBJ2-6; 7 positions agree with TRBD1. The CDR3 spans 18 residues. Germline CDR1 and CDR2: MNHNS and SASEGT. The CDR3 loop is CASREEGAILAGANVLTF. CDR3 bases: TGTGCCAGCAGGGAAGAGGGGGCCATTTTAGCCGGGGCCAACGTCCTGACTTTC.

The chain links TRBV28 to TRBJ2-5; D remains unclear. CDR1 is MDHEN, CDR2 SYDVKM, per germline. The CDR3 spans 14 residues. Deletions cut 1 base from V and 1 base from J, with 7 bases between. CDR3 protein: CASSLLGSQETQYF. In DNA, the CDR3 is TGTGCCAGCAGTTTATTAGGGTCCCAAGAGACCCAGTACTTC.